These 10 T cell receptor beta chains originate from one sample sequenced in a study of blood T cell repertoires in COVID-19 (dated by TCRdb to 2019 to 2021). Library creation used the immunoSEQ multiplex PCR assay. The source is immuneACCESS, and TCRdb retained only in-frame sequences with V and J called. Part of the clones is not carried over; for the studies checked, unresolved V genes explain less than half of this, and the remainder is unexplained. The sample contains under 250,000 clones, about 80% of them found a single time. The ten biggest clones cover around 2% of the sample. The sequenced sample consisted of PBMCs or T cells enriched from blood (not recorded which). These TCRs come from a man aged 55-75 years who had recovered from COVID-19.

This clone was seen only a few times. The chain links TRBV7-9 to TRBJ1-6; weak D call: TRBD1 (6 bases). With 5 bases removed from V and 16 bases from J, the gap between germline ends came to 15 bases. This CDR3 spans 12 amino acids. CDR1 is SEHNR and CDR2 is FQNEAQ in the germline V gene (reference sequence). The CDR3 region has the DNA TGTGCCAGCAGCCGGACAGAACCTAAACTCCACTTT. Translation gives CASSRTEPKLHF.

The DNA for the CDR3 is TGCGCCAGCAGCTACGGGACTAGCGGGGGTTACGAGCAGTACTTC. Protein product: CASSYGTSGGYEQYF. This chain joins TRBV5-1 and TRBJ2-7, with 14 bases aligning to TRBD2. From germline, CDR1 is SGHRS and CDR2 YFSETQ. V shed 3 bases and J 4 bases; nucleotides not matched to a gene: 3. The CDR3 sequence is 15 residues long.

At least ten counts were recorded for this clone. This chain links TRBV7-2 with TRBJ1-1; TRBD1 might be the D (6 bases). The germline V and J ends were trimmed by 3 bases and 7 bases, with 12 bases remaining between them. Germline V gene data show CDR1 as SGHTA and CDR2 as FQGNSA. This CDR3 comprises 13 residues. The CDR3 sequence is CASSFGPDSEAFF. DNA for the CDR3: TGTGCCAGCAGCTTCGGACCGGACAGTGAAGCTTTCTTT.

This chain links TRBV5-3 with TRBJ2-2; D perhaps matches TRBD2 (5 bases). TRBV5-3 is noted as an ORF with a role that remains uncertain. This CDR3 has 14 amino acids. The germline V and J ends were trimmed by 4 bases and 2 bases, with 9 bases remaining between them. In DNA form, the CDR3 reads TGTGCCAGAAGCCTGCGACTAAACACCGGGGAGCTGTTTTTT. Encoded protein: CARSLRLNTGELFF.

The gene calls are TRBV10-3 and TRBJ1-1; D remains unclear. With 3 bases removed from V and 3 bases from J, the gap between germline ends came to 8 bases. This CDR3 has 13 residues. Germline V gene lookup returns CDR1 ENHRY and CDR2 SYGVKD. CDR3 sequence: CAISDSGYTEAFF. CDR3 DNA: TGTGCCATCAGTGATTCGGGGTACACTGAAGCTTTCTTT.

DNA of the CDR3: TGTGCCTGGAGCGGGGGGCGAGCAGAGACCCAGTACTTC. It specifies CAWSGGRAETQYF. The chain recombines TRBV30 with TRBJ2-5; a weak D match, TRBD2 (7 bases). V dropped 3 bases and J dropped 4 bases, with 12 bases sitting between them. The CDR3 totals 13 residues. Germline CDR1 reads GTSNPN; CDR2 reads SVGIG (reference sequence).

This clone was counted once. This chain joins TRBV19 and TRBJ2-7; maybe TRBD2 (6 bases). CDR3 length: 14 residues. Germline assignment: CDR1 LNHDA and CDR2 SQIVND (reference sequence). Trimming removed 1 base from V and 7 bases from J, with 14 bases in between. For the CDR3, the DNA is TGTGCCAGTAGTATAGGGCGGGACTTTGGGGAGCAGTACTTC. Protein product: CASSIGRDFGEQYF.

The V and J genes are TRBV6-6 and TRBJ2-3; the match to TRBD2 covers 7 bases. With 5 bases clipped from V and 1 base from J, the junction kept 6 bases outside the gene matches. The germline gives CDR1 MNHNY, CDR2 SVGAGI (reference sequence). This CDR3 region has 15 residues. CDR3 region: CASSPRGVGTDTQYF. The CDR3 bases are TGTGCCAGCAGTCCTCGGGGGGTCGGCACAGATACGCAGTATTTT.

This chain uses TRBV29-1 with TRBJ2-1; 9 bases fit TRBD1. This CDR3 has 13 amino acids. V shed 4 bases and J 5 bases; nucleotides not matched to a gene: 3. The germline V gene encodes CDR1 SQVTM and CDR2 ANQGSEA. The CDR3, as DNA: TGCAGCGTTGGGACAGGGGCTAACAATGAGCAGTTCTTC. Protein sequence: CSVGTGANNEQFF.

This sequence joins TRBV25-1 and TRBJ1-2; 8 bases align to TRBD1. This CDR3 region has 12 residues. V lost 4 bases, J lost 8 bases, and 3 bases stayed unmatched. Germline V CDR1 and CDR2: MGHDK, SYGVNS. The DNA of the CDR3 is TGTGCCAGCAGTGGGACAGGGTTAGGCTACACCTTC. Amino acids: CASSGTGLGYTF.